The rows below give T cell receptor beta chains drawn from one sample of a study of long-term antiretroviral therapy in people with HIV. Repertoires were generated with immunoSEQ multiplex PCR, while TCRdb's copy carries only in-frame clones and drops some. The profile shows more than 20,000 clones, approximately 80% of them singletons. Sequencing used unsorted PBMCs, obtained 1.2 years after starting antiretroviral therapy. These receptors originate from a middle-aged woman with HIV. The CDR3 runs from the conserved cysteine through the conserved F or W. The D gene is left open where the match is weak. Rows may omit the clone size; those that give it use once, few, many or a size class.

clone size	V gene	J gene	D gene	CDR3 DNA	CDR3 protein
NA	TRBV28	TRBJ1-2	NA	TGTGCCAGCAGGCTCTCCAGTTGGGATCTCTATGGCTACACCTTC	CASRLSSWDLYGYTF
NA	TRBV5-6	TRBJ2-7	TRBD1	TGTGCCAGCAGCTTGCAGGACAGGCCGGAGAACGAGCAGTACTTC	CASSLQDRPENEQYF
NA	TRBV10-1	TRBJ2-2	NA	TGCGCCAGCAGTGAGTCGATGGAGGGTGGGGGGACCGGGGAGCTGTTTTTT	CASSESMEGGGTGELFF
NA	TRBV6-5	TRBJ2-2	NA	TGTGCCAGCAGTACAAGGGAGAACACCGGGGAGCTGTTTTTT	CASSTRENTGELFF
NA	TRBV18	TRBJ1-5	TRBD1	TGTGCCAGCTCAACTTCAACAGGGGGAGAGAGCAATCAGCCCCAGCATTTT	CASSTSTGGESNQPQHF
NA	TRBV27	TRBJ2-5	TRBD1	TGTGCCAGCAGTATCCTCGGACAGGCGGAGACCCAGTACTTC	CASSILGQAETQYF
NA	TRBV5-1	TRBJ2-5	TRBD2	TGCGCCAGCAGCTTGCTAGCGGGGATCCAAGAGACCCAGTACTTC	CASSLLAGIQETQYF
NA	TRBV13	TRBJ1-3	NA	TGTGCCAGCGTGAGGGGTACTCTCCCTGGAAACACCATATATTTT	CASVRGTLPGNTIYF
NA	TRBV27	TRBJ2-5	NA	TGTGCCAGCAGTTGGGGGCTTACTGGGGAGACCCAGTACTTC	CASSWGLTGETQYF
NA	TRBV7-9	TRBJ2-2	NA	TGTGCCAGCAGCTTGGCCGAATGGAACACCGGGGAGCTGTTTTTT	CASSLAEWNTGELFF
NA	TRBV28	TRBJ2-7	NA	TGTGCCAGCAGCCCGGGCCAGTCCTACGAGCAGTACTTC	CASSPGQSYEQYF
NA	TRBV27	TRBJ1-2	NA	TGTGCCAGCAGTTCAGGTGCCTATGGCTACACCTTC	CASSSGAYGYTF
NA	TRBV7-2	TRBJ2-1	TRBD2	TGTGCCAGCGCGCTAGCGGGAACCATGAATGAGCAGTTCTTC	CASALAGTMNEQFF
NA	TRBV6-5	TRBJ2-1	NA	TGTGCCAGCAGTTACACGCAGCGATACAATGAGCAGTTCTTC	CASSYTQRYNEQFF
NA	TRBV5-4	TRBJ1-1	NA	TGTGCCAGCAGCTTGGGGGGCTGGGGAGGGAGTGGGAACACTGAAGCTTTCTTT	CASSLGGWGGSGNTEAFF
NA	TRBV29-1	TRBJ2-7	NA	TGCAGCGTTGAAACTAACTACGAGCAGTACTTC	CSVETNYEQYF
NA	TRBV6-1	TRBJ1-1	NA	TGTGCCAGCAGAAGAGGGAAGGACACTGAAGCTTTCTTT	CASRRGKDTEAFF
NA	TRBV7-6	TRBJ1-5	NA	TGTGCCAGCAGCTTAGAGGCCAATGTAGGTCAGCCCCAGCATTTT	CASSLEANVGQPQHF
NA	TRBV28	TRBJ2-5	TRBD2	TGTGCCAGCAGTACTAGCGGGAGTGCGGAGACCCAGTACTTC	CASSTSGSAETQYF
NA	TRBV28	TRBJ1-2	NA	TGTGCCAGCAGCCCCGACGGGGGGGAGGGCTATGGCTACACCTTC	CASSPDGGEGYGYTF
NA	TRBV29-1	TRBJ1-1	NA	TGCAGCGTTGTGGTTTTTGGTGAAGCTTTCTTT	CSVVVFGEAFF
NA	TRBV11-1	TRBJ2-2	NA	TGTGCCAGCAGCTTAAGTATTCGGCAGCCCGGGGAGCTGTTTTTT	CASSLSIRQPGELFF
NA	TRBV10-3	TRBJ2-3	NA	TGTGCCATCAGTGATCTCTCCACAGATACGCAGTATTTT	CAISDLSTDTQYF
NA	TRBV7-8	TRBJ1-1	TRBD1	TGTGCCAGCAGCATTCGACAGGGGGATACGAACACTGAAGCTTTCTTT	CASSIRQGDTNTEAFF
NA	TRBV5-1	TRBJ2-7	TRBD2	TGCGCCAGCAGCGTCAAGACTAGCGGCAGCTCCTACGAGCAGTACTTC	CASSVKTSGSSYEQYF
NA	TRBV6-5	TRBJ2-3	NA	TGTGCCAGCAGTAGACAGAACACAGATACGCAGTATTTT	CASSRQNTDTQYF
NA	TRBV27	TRBJ1-5	NA	TGTGCCAGCAGCCGCATTGGGGCACGGGGCAATCAGCCCCAGCATTTT	CASSRIGARGNQPQHF
NA	TRBV4-1	TRBJ2-3	NA	TGCGCCAGCAGCCAAGATTGGAGCACAGATACGCAGTATTTT	CASSQDWSTDTQYF
NA	TRBV5-1	TRBJ1-4	NA	TGCGCCAGCAGCTTGGTGGGGGTGATGTCTGAAAAACTGTTTTTT	CASSLVGVMSEKLFF
NA	TRBV29-1	TRBJ2-5	NA	TGCAGCGTACCCAGCCTTGACTGGGGGGAGACCCAGTACTTC	CSVPSLDWGETQYF
few	TRBV25-1	TRBJ2-1	NA	TGTGCCAGCAGTGATTATGGCTCCTACAATGAGCAGTTCTTC	CASSDYGSYNEQFF
NA	TRBV5-4	TRBJ2-4	TRBD1	TGTGCCAGCAGCCCTGACCGGGACAGGGGATCCAAAAACATTCAGTACTTC	CASSPDRDRGSKNIQYF
NA	TRBV4-1	TRBJ2-7	TRBD2	TGCGCCAGCAGCCAAGGACTAGCCGCCGAGCAGTACTTC	CASSQGLAAEQYF
NA	TRBV6-4	TRBJ1-3	NA	TGTGCCAGCAGTGAAGGGAACACCATATATTTT	CASSEGNTIYF
NA	TRBV19	TRBJ2-1	TRBD1	TGTGCCAGTAGGCGGACAGGGGTATATGAGCAGTTCTTC	CASRRTGVYEQFF
NA	TRBV5-1	TRBJ2-5	NA	TGCGCCAGCAGCTTGGCCACGGGCGTTCAAGAGACCCAGTACTTC	CASSLATGVQETQYF
few	TRBV7-3	TRBJ1-1	NA	TGTGCCAGCAGCTTAGGGGGGTTGGACACTGAAGCTTTCTTT	CASSLGGLDTEAFF
NA	TRBV7-9	TRBJ1-4	TRBD1	TGTGCCAGCAGCATGGGGACAGGGGGAAATGAAAAACTGTTTTTT	CASSMGTGGNEKLFF
NA	TRBV7-9	TRBJ1-3	TRBD1	TGTGCCAGCAGTCCCGACAGGGACATTTCTGGAAACACCATATATTTT	CASSPDRDISGNTIYF
NA	TRBV5-1	TRBJ2-3	NA	TGCGCCAGCAGCCAGGGCCGGGATACGCAGTATTTT	CASSQGRDTQYF
NA	TRBV7-6	TRBJ2-2	TRBD2	TGTGCCAGCAGCGGGACTAGCGGACACACCGGGGAGCTGTTTTTT	CASSGTSGHTGELFF
once	TRBV5-6	TRBJ1-2	NA	TGTGCCAGCAGCTTTCCCGGGAACTATGGCTACACCTTC	CASSFPGNYGYTF
NA	TRBV28	TRBJ2-7	NA	TGTGCCAGCAGTACCGGGACCCCGGGGACCCGGGAGCAGTACTTC	CASSTGTPGTREQYF
NA	TRBV2	TRBJ2-7	NA	TGTGCCAGCAGACAATTCCGCATGGGGGCTTACTACGAGCAGTACTTC	CASRQFRMGAYYEQYF
NA	TRBV7-9	TRBJ2-1	TRBD1	TGTGCCAGCAGCTCGACAGGGTTGGCTAGTCCCCACAATGAGCAGTTCTTC	CASSSTGLASPHNEQFF
NA	TRBV6-4	TRBJ1-2	TRBD1	TGTGCCAGCGCAGTGGGGACAGGGTCGAATGGCTACACCTTC	CASAVGTGSNGYTF
NA	TRBV5-1	TRBJ2-1	TRBD2	TGCGCCAGCAGCTCAGGACTAGCGGGAGGCTTTGAGCAGTTCTTC	CASSSGLAGGFEQFF
NA	TRBV27	TRBJ2-7	TRBD2	TGTGCCAGCAGTCTCTCGGGACTAGCGGGCGGATACGAGCAGTACTTC	CASSLSGLAGGYEQYF
NA	TRBV7-2	TRBJ2-7	NA	TGTGCCAGCAGCTTATTATACAGGGACGAGCAGTACTTC	CASSLLYRDEQYF
NA	TRBV27	TRBJ1-1	NA	TGTGCCAGCAGCACCGAGGGGCTTGGTACTGAAGCTTTCTTT	CASSTEGLGTEAFF
few	TRBV27	TRBJ1-1	TRBD1	TGTGCCAGCAGTTTACAGGGGGGGACTGAAGCTTTCTTT	CASSLQGGTEAFF
once	TRBV21-1	TRBJ2-7	NA	TGTGCCAGCAGCAAAGGAGCGCCCAGGACTAGCGGGAGGGATTCCTACGAGGGCGAGCAGTACTTC	CASSKGAPRTSGRDSYEGEQYF
NA	TRBV28	TRBJ1-1	NA	TGTGCCATCGGGGGGAATCCCTTCGTAGCTTTCTTT	CAIGGNPFVAFF